This passage covers 23 T cell receptor beta chains from one sample sequenced in a study of T cell responses to AZD1222 COVID-19 vaccine. Sequencing was performed with immunoSEQ multiplex PCR; in TCRdb, only in-frame clones are kept and a portion is missing. Of 75,000 to 80,000 clones listed, approximately 87% are singletons. This specimen consisted of peripheral blood, obtained 28 days after the second AZD1222 dose. These receptors were obtained from an adult who received the AZD1222 COVID-19 vaccine.

The chain uses TRBV5-1 and TRBJ1-1; 9 nucleotides align to TRBD1. The CDR3 has 16 amino acids. Per germline, CDR1 SGHRS and CDR2 YFSETQ. V lost 0 bases, J lost 4 bases, and 7 bases stayed unmatched. CDR3 residues: CASSLAPTGGSTEAFF. CDR3 coding DNA: TGCGCCAGCAGCTTGGCCCCGACAGGGGGGAGCACTGAAGCTTTCTTT.

J is TRBJ2-1 and V is TRBV19; the match to TRBD2 covers 8 bases. With 0 bases clipped from V and 8 bases from J, the junction kept 6 bases outside the gene matches. The CDR3 contains 15 residues. From germline, CDR1 is LNHDA and CDR2 SQIVND (reference sequence). The CDR3 DNA is TGTGCCAGTAGTATAGATCGGGGGGGGCGTGATGAGCAGTTCTTC. Translation gives CASSIDRGGRDEQFF. The full variable domain, rest sourced from reference TRBV19 and TRBJ2-1, is DGGITQSPKYLFRKEGQNVTLSCEQNLNHDAMYWYRQDPGQGLRLIYYSQIVNDFQKGDIAEGYSVSREKKESFPLTVTSAQKNPTAFYLCASSIDRGGRDEQFFGPGTRLTVL.

V and J are TRBV6-2 or TRBV6-3 and TRBJ2-2; D not resolved. The CDR3 has 16 residues. V was pared by 1 base and J by 0 bases, with 9 bases between. Germline values: CDR1 MNHEY, CDR2 SVGEGT. The CDR3 DNA sequence: TGTGCCAGCAGTTACTTCCGAAGAACGAACACCGGGGAGCTGTTTTTT. Translated, it gives CASSYFRRTNTGELFF.

The chain links TRBV7-8 to TRBJ1-3; weak D call: TRBD1 (5 bases). V gave up 5 bases and J gave up 4 bases, with 18 bases separating them. This CDR3 contains 16 residues. CDR1 and CDR2 from the germline V gene are SGHVS and FQNEAQ. The CDR3 loop reads CASSPGRFRAGNTIYF. Here the CDR3 DNA reads TGTGCCAGCAGCCCCGGCAGGTTCAGGGCGGGAAACACCATATATTTT. Together with reference TRBV7-8 and TRBJ1-3, the CDR3 gives the full variable domain: GAGVSQSPRYKVAKRGQDVALRCDPISGHVSLFWYQQALGQGPEFLTYFQNEAQLDKSGLPSDRFFAERPEGSVSTLKIQRTQQEDSAVYLCASSPGRFRAGNTIYFGEGSWLTVV.

J is TRBJ2-1 and V is TRBV11-2; D is perhaps TRBD2 (5 bases). This CDR3 contains 14 residues. V was clipped by 5 bases and J by 4 bases, with 12 bases between them. CDR1 and CDR2 from the germline V gene are SGHAT and FQNNGV. In DNA form, the CDR3 reads TGTGCCAGCAGCCCCCCGTCGGGGTACAATGAGCAGTTCTTC. Protein sequence: CASSPPSGYNEQFF.

CDR3 DNA: TGTGCCAGCAGTGTCGCAGAGCATAATTCACCCCTCCACTTT. It encodes CASSVAEHNSPLHF. The chain combines TRBV2 with TRBJ1-6; D not certain. V was clipped by 4 bases and J by 5 bases, with 9 bases between them. The CDR3 runs 14 residues. Germline assignment: CDR1 SNHLY and CDR2 FYNNEI.

This clone was found once. This chain joins TRBV6-5 and TRBJ1-2; 7 positions match TRBD1. This CDR3 region has 14 residues. Germline CDR1 and CDR2: MNHEY and SVGAGI. The J segment lost 4 bases and the V segment lost 1 base, leaving 3 bases of the junction unmatched. Written as DNA, the CDR3 is TGTGCCAGCAGTTACTTCCGGGACAGCTATGGCTACACCTTC. The encoded protein is CASSYFRDSYGYTF.

The chain couples TRBV2 to TRBJ2-1; possible D gene TRBD1, 5 bases. Germline assignment: CDR1 SNHLY and CDR2 FYNNEI. V was trimmed by 6 bases and J by 0 bases, leaving 18 bases between them. The CDR3 sequence is 17 residues long. The CDR3 bases are TGTGCCAGCAGCATCGACAGTCCCACCAGCTCCTACAATGAGCAGTTCTTC. It is translated as CASSIDSPTSSYNEQFF.

V usage is TRBV24-1 and J usage is TRBJ2-5; TRBD1 matches 9 bases. This CDR3 comprises 16 residues. Germline loops: CDR1 KGHDR, CDR2 SFDVKD. The ends lost 4 bases at V and 0 bases at J; junction bases unmatched: 5. The CDR3 nucleotides are TGTGCCACCAGTGACTTCGGACAGGGGCACCAAGAGACCCAGTACTTC. It is translated as CATSDFGQGHQETQYF.

In its sample, this clone was seen a few times. The V and J genes are TRBV5-1 and TRBJ1-4, with a possible D match to TRBD1 (5 bases). Germline lookup yields CDR1 SGHRS and CDR2 YFSETQ. V lost 4 bases and J 7 bases, leaving 17 bases between the germline ends. This CDR3 contains 15 residues. CDR3 region: CASSDGAGKSEKLFF. The CDR3 DNA reads as TGCGCCAGCAGCGATGGGGCAGGGAAGAGTGAAAAACTGTTTTTT.

This rearrangement joins TRBV11-2 to TRBJ1-2; D remains unclear. The CDR3 covers 13 residues. V lost 3 bases, J lost 3 bases, and 8 bases lay in between. CDR1 SGHAT and CDR2 FQNNGV come from the germline V gene. CDR3 nucleotides: TGTGCCAGCAGCTTTAGCAGCGACTATGGCTACACCTTC. Protein: CASSFSSDYGYTF.

The chain links TRBV27 to TRBJ2-7; no clear D gene. The germline gives CDR1 MNHEY, CDR2 SMNVEV (reference sequence). There are 12 residues in the CDR3. The V end lost 6 bases, the J end lost 2 bases, and 8 bases lay between the germline ends. The CDR3 nucleotides are TGTGCCAGCAGCCTCCACGCCTACGAGCAGTACTTC. Residues: CASSLHAYEQYF.

This rearrangement joins TRBV3-1 (or the pseudogene TRBV3-2) to TRBJ1-4; 9 bases line up with TRBD1. Germline V gene data show CDR1 as LGHDT and CDR2 as YNNKEL (reference sequence). This CDR3 is built from 15 residues. The junction had 6 bases not matched to a gene; V was cut back by 3 bases and J by 7 bases. CDR3 DNA: TGTGCCAGCAGCCACTACAGGGGGCGCGGTGAAAAACTGTTTTTT. It yields the protein CASSHYRGRGEKLFF.

This clone showed up just once. The V call is TRBV18, the J call TRBJ2-2; 8 bases are a match to TRBD1. CDR1 and CDR2 (germline): KGHSH, LQKENI. The CDR3 runs to 16 residues. V lost 1 base to trimming and J lost 5 bases; unmatched junction nucleotides: 6. Here the CDR3 reads CASSPLWTGMTGELFF. DNA of the CDR3: TGTGCCAGCTCACCACTGTGGACAGGGATGACCGGGGAGCTGTTTTTT.

The chain carries TRBV3-1 (or the pseudogene TRBV3-2) and TRBJ1-6; D call uncertain. V shed 1 base and J shed 7 bases, with 32 bases lying between them. CDR1 LGHDT and CDR2 YNNKEL come from the germline V gene (reference sequence). This CDR3 comprises 22 residues. CDR3 sequence reads: CASSQGGYGAPTASHKNSPLHF. Here the CDR3 DNA reads TGTGCCAGCAGCCAAGGAGGGTATGGTGCCCCTACGGCGTCCCACAAAAATTCACCCCTCCACTTT.

This sequence joins TRBV5-8 and TRBJ2-1; the match to TRBD1 covers 12 bases. The CDR3 extends over 14 amino acids. The ends lost 7 bases at V and 7 bases at J; junction bases unmatched: 6. Germline V gene lookup returns CDR1 SGHTS and CDR2 YDEGEE. In nucleotides, the CDR3 is TGTGCCAGCGGCGGGACAGGGGGCAGGAATGAGCAGTTCTTC. Residues: CASGGTGGRNEQFF.

The chain is built from TRBV9 and TRBJ1-3; possibly TRBD1 for D (5 bases). Trimming took off 3 bases at V and 0 bases at J, with 13 bases between the two ends. The CDR3 length is 16 residues. CDR1 SGDLS and CDR2 YYNGEE come from the germline V gene. The DNA for the CDR3 is TGTGCCAGCAGCGCAAGACAGTTCCACTCTGGAAACACCATATATTTT. It specifies CASSARQFHSGNTIYF.

V usage is TRBV6-2 or TRBV6-3 and J usage is TRBJ2-3; D unresolved. The ends were cut back, 5 bases at V and 4 bases at J, with 7 bases in the middle. The CDR3 has 12 amino acids. Germline V gene lookup returns CDR1 MNHEY and CDR2 SVGEGT. CDR3 amino acids: CASSKVADTQYF. CDR3 DNA: TGTGCCAGCAGTAAAGTAGCAGATACGCAGTATTTT.

The chain carries TRBV5-1 and TRBJ1-6, with no clear D. CDR3 length: 13 residues. Germline lookup yields CDR1 SGHRS and CDR2 YFSETQ. V lost 7 bases and J 4 bases, leaving 9 bases between the germline ends. The CDR3 DNA reads TGCGCCAGCCAAAGGGAGTATAATTCACCCCTCCACTTT. It encodes CASQREYNSPLHF.

The chain couples TRBV4-3 to TRBJ1-1; D unresolved. Germline V lookup: CDR1 LGHNA, CDR2 YSLEER. The CDR3 is 13 residues long. V was shortened by 0 bases and J by 8 bases, with 10 bases between the two germline ends. This CDR3 is CASSQEGRREAFF. The DNA for the CDR3 is TGCGCCAGCAGCCAAGAAGGAAGGAGAGAAGCTTTCTTT.

The rearrangement joins TRBV7-2 to TRBJ2-1; the match to TRBD1 covers 8 bases. The CDR3 length is 15 residues. Per germline, CDR1 SGHTA and CDR2 FQGNSA. The junction had 5 bases not matched to a gene; V was cut back by 4 bases and J by 3 bases. The CDR3 sequence is CASSSSGTGYNEQFF. The CDR3 DNA follows: TGTGCCAGCAGCTCCTCCGGGACAGGCTACAATGAGCAGTTCTTC.

The rearrangement joins TRBV19 to TRBJ1-5; unclear D gene. The CDR3 consists of 12 residues. Germline-derived CDR1 and CDR2 are LNHDA and SQIVND (reference sequence). Trimming removed 8 bases at V and 6 bases at J, with 11 bases between. The CDR3 loop reads CASCSWGQPQHF. CDR3 nucleotides: TGTGCCAGTTGTTCGTGGGGTCAGCCCCAGCATTTT.

The chain combines TRBV9 with TRBJ2-2, with a weak D call TRBD1 (6 bases). The V end was cut by 2 bases, the J end by 6 bases, with 14 bases between. The V gene's germline CDR1 is SGDLS and CDR2 YYNGEE. The CDR3 extends over 15 amino acids. The chain's CDR3 is CASSVAGTSPGELFF. CDR3 sequence (DNA): TGTGCCAGCAGCGTTGCCGGGACATCGCCCGGGGAGCTGTTTTTT.